A single sample is the source of the 20 T cell receptor beta chains below, sequenced in a study of T cells in Graves' hyperthyroidism and ophthalmopathy (dated by TCRdb to the late 2010s). The library was prepared using multiplex PCR. Sequencing was carried out with an Illumina HiSeq 2000. The TCR beta CDR3 regions were amplified from the RNA transcripts. The first round of RT-PCR for the TCR CDR3 was performed with the HTBI primer set and the Qiagen OneStep RT-PCR kit. The raw public data were reprocessed by TCRdb itself: fastp quality trimming at Q25, MiXCR clonotype calling, in-frame beta chains only. Entries are consolidated by CDR3 protein sequence, retaining the most common genes and DNA. This sample is represented by 690,000 or so distinct CDR3 sequences; roughly a sixth of them were singletons. The ten largest clones take up over 15% of the sample. The sequenced material came from blood. Receptors originate from a woman between 50 and 59 years old with Graves' hyperthyroidism that later progressed to Graves' ophthalmopathy.

At least ten counts were recorded for this clonotype. The J gene is TRBJ2-5, the V gene TRBV7-9, with 8 bases that match TRBD1. The CDR3 length is 15 residues. Germline V gene data show CDR1 as SEHNR and CDR2 as FQNEAQ (reference sequence). V dropped 3 bases and J dropped 5; count of bases not matched to a gene: 8. This CDR3 reads CASSFPGQGMETQYF. In nucleotides, the CDR3 is TGTGCCAGCAGCTTTCCTGGACAGGGAATGGAGACCCAGTACTTC.

This clonotype was recorded at least ten times. The rearrangement uses TRBV3-1 and TRBJ2-7; D gene unclear. Per the germline V gene, CDR1 is LGHDT and CDR2 is YNNKEL (reference sequence). The CDR3 has 15 residues. Trimming took 1 base from V and 2 from J, leaving 12 bases between them. The DNA of the CDR3 is TGTGCCAGCAGCCAAGGAGTCTCAGGCCCCTACGAGCAGTACTTC. This codes for CASSQGVSGPYEQYF.

This chain joins TRBV19 and TRBJ1-1; maybe TRBD1 (6 bases). Trimming left V 5 bases short and J 4 bases short, with 11 bases between. The CDR3 spans 13 residues. Germline lookup yields CDR1 LNHDA and CDR2 SQIVND (reference sequence). The CDR3 nucleotides read TGTGCCAGTAGTCCAGGGGTTAGCACTGAAGCTTTCTTT. Protein: CASSPGVSTEAFF.

The chain joins TRBV7-9 to TRBJ1-6, with TRBD1 matching 10 bases. V lost 5 bases and J lost 9; bases outside the gene matches: 10. This CDR3 is built from 16 residues. The germline CDR1 and CDR2 sequences are SEHNR and FQNEAQ (reference sequence). The CDR3 region is CASSIRGTGEGSPLHF. For the CDR3, the DNA is TGTGCCAGCAGCATTAGAGGGACAGGGGAAGGTTCACCCCTCCACTTT.

The table lists this clonotype with a few counts. The J gene is TRBJ2-3, the V gene TRBV7-3, with 9 bases matching TRBD2. Germline CDR1 reads SGHTA; CDR2 reads FQGTGA. The CDR3 totals 15 residues. The V gene end was trimmed by 2 bases and the J gene end by 6 bases; junction bases not matched to a gene: 6. CDR3 nucleotide sequence: TGTGCCAGCAGCTTAGCGGGGGGGGCCTGGGATACGCAGTATTTT. This translates into CASSLAGGAWDTQYF. Full variable domain (remainder filled in from reference TRBV7-3 and TRBJ2-3): GAGVSQTPSNKVTEKGKYVELRCDPISGHTALYWYRQSLGQGPEFLIYFQGTGAADDSGLPNDRFFAVRPEGSVSTLKIQRTERGDSAVYLCASSLAGGAWDTQYFGPGTRLTVL.

This clonotype has just a few counts. The chain uses TRBV19 and TRBJ2-6; D is uncertain. Germline assignment: CDR1 LNHDA and CDR2 SQIVND (reference sequence). CDR3 length: 14 residues. The V and J ends lost 10 bases and 0 bases respectively, with 10 bases between them. CDR3 sequence reads: CATSGSSGANVLTF. Here the CDR3 DNA reads TGTGCCACGTCAGGAAGCTCTGGGGCCAACGTCCTGACTTTC.

The CDR3 reads CASSSRDRRETQYF. CDR3 sequence (DNA): TGTGCCAGCAGCTCAAGGGACCGCCGAGAGACCCAGTACTTC. The chain employs TRBV7-9 and TRBJ2-5; perhaps D is TRBD1 or TRBD2 (5 bases each). The ends were cut back, 4 bases at V and 4 bases at J, with 13 bases in the middle. There are 14 residues in the CDR3. CDR1 is SEHNR, CDR2 FQNEAQ, per germline (reference sequence).

The J gene is TRBJ1-1, the V gene TRBV10-3; D may be TRBD1 (5 bases). V lost 6 bases to trimming and J lost 7 bases, with 9 bases between them. Per germline, CDR1 ENHRY and CDR2 SYGVKD. CDR3 length: 11 amino acids. This chain's CDR3 is CAISEQDEAFF. CDR3 DNA: TGTGCCATCAGCGAACAGGATGAAGCTTTCTTT.

V usage is TRBV6-2 or TRBV6-3 and J usage is TRBJ1-6; TRBD1 is a possible D gene (6 bases). This CDR3 comprises 15 residues. Looked up from germline, CDR1 is MNHEY and CDR2 is SVGEGT. V shed 5 bases and J shed 5 bases, with 13 bases lying between them. CDR3 protein: CASSGTGLHNSPLHF. CDR3 in DNA: TGTGCCAGCAGTGGTACAGGGTTACATAATTCACCCCTCCACTTT.

This clonotype was seen many times. The J gene is TRBJ1-2, the V gene TRBV30, with D perhaps TRBD1 (6 bases). Germline assignment: CDR1 GTSNPN and CDR2 SVGIG (reference sequence). With 1 base removed from V and 0 bases from J, the gap between germline ends came to 15 bases. This CDR3 has 16 residues. The CDR3 reads CAWSATTGTPNYGYTF. The CDR3 DNA reads TGTGCCTGGAGTGCAACGACCGGGACACCTAACTATGGCTACACCTTC.

This clonotype has a count of ten or more. The chain links TRBV7-9 to TRBJ1-2; D unclear. V dropped 5 bases and J dropped 3 bases, with 10 bases sitting between them. Germline V CDR1 and CDR2: SEHNR, FQNEAQ (reference sequence). The CDR3 length is 13 residues. The CDR3 here is CASSQPGYYGYTF. The CDR3, as DNA: TGTGCCAGCAGCCAACCGGGTTACTATGGCTACACCTTC.

This clonotype came up a few times. This chain links TRBV5-1 with TRBJ2-2; TRBD1 matches at 7 bases. CDR1 is SGHRS and CDR2 is YFSETQ in the germline V gene. With V trimmed by 0 bases and J by 6 bases, 5 bases remained unmatched. The CDR3 sequence is 15 residues long. The CDR3 coding sequence is TGCGCCAGCAGCTTGGATATCCAGGGGGCCGGGGAGCTGTTTTTT. This encodes CASSLDIQGAGELFF. Variable domain in full (rest from reference TRBV5-1 and TRBJ2-2): KAGVTQTPRYLIKTRGQQVTLSCSPISGHRSVSWYQQTPGQGLQFLFEYFSETQRNKGNFPGRFSGRQFSNSRSEMNVSTLELGDSALYLCASSLDIQGAGELFFGEGSRLTVL.

This clonotype came up once. This sequence may be a read error, since a much larger clone differs from it by one base. J is TRBJ2-5 and V is TRBV3-1, with 8 bases that match TRBD2. The germline gives CDR1 LGHDT, CDR2 YNNKEL (reference sequence). The CDR3 contains 13 residues. The DNA for the CDR3 is TGTGCCAACAGCCAAGAAAGCGGGGGGACCCAGTACTTC. This translates into CANSQESGGTQYF.

The V and J genes are TRBV20-1 and TRBJ2-4, with D possibly TRBD1 on 6 matching bases. The CDR3 extends over 13 amino acids. Between the trimmed V and J ends, which lost 8 bases and 7 bases, there was a span of 18 bases. Germline lookup yields CDR1 DFQATT and CDR2 SNEGSKA (reference sequence). CDR3 protein: CSITGLRGNIQYF. For the CDR3, the DNA is TGCAGTATCACCGGGCTGAGGGGGAACATTCAGTACTTC.

V is TRBV5-1 and J is TRBJ2-1; 8 positions match TRBD2. Germline CDR1 is SGHRS and CDR2 is YFSETQ. V lost 7 bases and J lost 10; bases outside the gene matches: 13. CDR3 length equals 14 residues. The CDR3 sequence: CASREGGGPSEQFF. CDR3 nucleotides: TGCGCCAGCCGGGAGGGCGGCGGGCCAAGCGAGCAGTTCTTC. The full variable domain, in which reference TRBV5-1 and TRBJ2-1 provide the parts outside the CDR3, is KAGVTQTPRYLIKTRGQQVTLSCSPISGHRSVSWYQQTPGQGLQFLFEYFSETQRNKGNFPGRFSGRQFSNSRSEMNVSTLELGDSALYLCASREGGGPSEQFFGPGTRLTVL.

The CDR3 loop is CASSHQGSNSNQPQHF. The CDR3, as DNA: TGTGCCAGCAGTCACCAGGGGTCAAATAGCAATCAGCCCCAGCATTTT. The rearrangement links TRBV27 to TRBJ1-5, with a possible D match to TRBD1 (6 bases). There are 16 residues in the CDR3. Germline V gene data show CDR1 as MNHEY and CDR2 as SMNVEV (reference sequence). Trimming removed 5 bases at V and 0 bases at J, with 14 bases between.

This clonotype was detected a few times. The chain couples TRBV7-8 to TRBJ1-6; no definite D call. This CDR3 has 21 residues. The germline V gene has CDR1 SGHVS and CDR2 FQNEAQ. Between the trimmed V and J ends, which lost 4 bases and 7 bases, there was a span of 32 bases. The CDR3 nucleotides read TGTGCCAGCAGCTCCATGTTGGCCCGGGTGGGAGGCAGGCTATTGAATTCACCCCTCCACTTT. Translating it yields CASSSMLARVGGRLLNSPLHF.

The rearrangement joins TRBV6-2 or TRBV6-3 to TRBJ1-2; 7 positions agree with TRBD1. CDR3 size: 16 residues. V was clipped by 0 bases and J by 4 bases; unmatched bases: 8. Germline-derived CDR1 and CDR2 are MNHEY and SVGEGT. DNA of the CDR3: TGTGCCAGCAGTTACTCGAACAGGGGTCGGGCCTATGGCTACACCTTC. This codes for CASSYSNRGRAYGYTF.

With regard to this clonotype: Since no conserved phenylalanine or tryptophan closes the CDR3, a read error is the likely cause. This chain links TRBV5-6 with TRBJ1-1; 9 nucleotides line up with TRBD1. The germline CDR1 and CDR2 sequences are SGHDT and YYEEEE. This CDR3 is 16 amino acids long. V lost 2 bases to trimming and J lost 6 bases; unmatched junction nucleotides: 11. The CDR3 protein is CASSLAPGQGTSEAFS. CDR3 bases: TGTGCCAGCAGCTTAGCCCCGGGACAGGGTACGTCTGAAGCTTTCTCT.

This clonotype has only a few counts. The V and J genes are TRBV20-1 and TRBJ1-1; possibly TRBD1 for D (5 bases). The V end was cut by 3 bases, the J end by 11 bases, with 16 bases between. Germline CDR1 and CDR2: DFQATT and SNEGSKA (reference sequence). This CDR3 contains 12 residues. In DNA, the CDR3 is TGCAGTGCTAGCCAGGAGGGGAGGTGGGCTTTCTTT. Its translation: CSASQEGRWAFF.